The next 12 T cell receptor beta chains were all read from a single sample in a study of cytomegalovirus exposure and HLA in healthy donors (dated by TCRdb to 2016 to 2017). The library was built by means of the immunoSEQ multiplex PCR assay. For the multiplex PCR, a mixture combining 60 forward primers for TCR Vbeta segments and 13 reverse primers for TCR Jbeta segments was used. In TCRdb, the immuneACCESS table is reduced to in-frame sequences with V and J assigned. These tables do not hold every clone; where another copy was compared, an unresolved V gene accounts for under half, and the others remain unexplained. This sample's table contains approximately 150,000 clones. The ten largest account for 1.5% to 2% of the sample. The specimen sequenced was PBMCs. The receptors shown here come from a woman between 50 and 59 years old in good health and CMV-seronegative.

The V gene is TRBV28, the J gene TRBJ2-3; 10 bases line up with TRBD1. The CDR3 length is 14 residues. CDR1 and CDR2 from the germline V gene are MDHEN and SYDVKM. The V segment lost 6 bases and the J segment 7 bases; nucleotides outside the gene matches: 7. The CDR3 DNA sequence: TGTGCCAGCAGCCCCCCGGGACAGGGGCATACGCAGTATTTT. Translated: CASSPPGQGHTQYF.

The V gene is TRBV28, the J gene TRBJ1-5, with a possible D match to TRBD1 (5 bases). The CDR3 runs 14 residues. V was cut by 6 bases and J by 5 bases, with 14 bases left in between. CDR1 is MDHEN, CDR2 SYDVKM, per germline. CDR3 DNA: TGTGCCAGCAGCTTCAAATGGGGGGATCAGCCCCAGCATTTT. It yields the protein CASSFKWGDQPQHF. Variable domain in full (rest from reference TRBV28 and TRBJ1-5): DVKVTQSSRYLVKRTGEKVFLECVQDMDHENMFWYRQDPGLGLRLIYFSYDVKMKEKGDIPEGYSVSREKKERFSLILESASTNQTSMYLCASSFKWGDQPQHFGDGTRLSIL.

The V call is TRBV5-1, the J call TRBJ1-6; TRBD1 might be the D (5 bases). The ends were cut back, 5 bases at V and 5 bases at J, with 11 bases in the middle. CDR1 is SGHRS and CDR2 is YFSETQ in the germline V gene. The length of the CDR3 is 14 residues. Here the CDR3 DNA reads TGCGCCAGCAGTGGGGGGAACCATAATTCACCCCTCCACTTT. Translated: CASSGGNHNSPLHF.

The gene calls are TRBV5-6 and TRBJ2-1; 10 bases agree with TRBD2. J lost 8 bases, V lost 4 bases, and 3 bases had no gene match. Germline V gene lookup returns CDR1 SGHDT and CDR2 YYEEEE. CDR3 size: 13 residues. The CDR3 is CASSLAGEDEQFF. CDR3 DNA sequence: TGTGCCAGCAGCCTAGCGGGAGAGGATGAGCAGTTCTTC.

Written as DNA, the CDR3 is TGTGCCAGCAGCACTGATGCAGATACGCAGTATTTT. Amino acids: CASSTDADTQYF. The V call is TRBV5-6, the J call TRBJ2-3; D is unresolved. V was shortened by 4 bases and J by 4 bases, with 7 bases between the two germline ends. The CDR3 totals 12 residues. The germline V gene has CDR1 SGHDT and CDR2 YYEEEE.

V and J are TRBV10-3 and TRBJ1-4, with TRBD1 matching over 7 bases. The CDR3 sequence is 15 residues long. Germline V lookup: CDR1 ENHRY, CDR2 SYGVKD. After removal of 0 bases from V and 4 bases from J, the junction contained 2 bases not matched to a gene. Here the CDR3 DNA reads TGTGCCATCAGTGAGTCCCGGGACAGTAATGAAAAACTGTTTTTT. This translates into CAISESRDSNEKLFF.

The chain has TRBV4-3 and TRBJ2-1; D perhaps matches TRBD2 (5 bases). The CDR3 extends over 18 amino acids. V was trimmed by 0 bases and J by 0 bases, leaving 15 bases between them. Germline CDR1 and CDR2: LGHNA and YSLEER. The CDR3 protein is CASSQDPRGSSSYNEQFF. The CDR3 DNA follows: TGCGCCAGCAGCCAAGATCCAAGAGGGAGCAGCTCCTACAATGAGCAGTTCTTC.

CDR3 loop: CASSLSPGPQHF. The CDR3 DNA is TGTGCCAGCAGTTTATCTCCAGGGCCCCAGCATTTT. The chain carries TRBV28 and TRBJ1-5; D gene unclear. Trimming took 1 base from V and 9 from J, leaving 7 bases between them. Germline V CDR1 and CDR2: MDHEN, SYDVKM. This CDR3 is built from 12 residues.

This chain uses TRBV7-2 with TRBJ2-7; D may be TRBD1 (6 bases). CDR3 length: 16 residues. V was trimmed by 5 bases and J by 0 bases, leaving 17 bases between them. Germline assignment: CDR1 SGHTA and CDR2 FQGNSA. The CDR3 nucleotides read TGTGCCAGCAGCCCAGGGGTCCAACAGTACTCCTACGAGCAGTACTTC. Translation: CASSPGVQQYSYEQYF.

V usage is TRBV6-6 and J usage is TRBJ1-3, with D possibly matching TRBD1 (5 bases). Trimming pared 0 bases from V and 7 bases from J, leaving 10 bases between. The CDR3 is 14 residues long. Germline-derived CDR1 and CDR2 are MNHNY and SVGAGI (reference sequence). DNA of the CDR3: TGTGCCAGCAGTTACTCTCGGACAAGGAACACCATATATTTT. The encoded protein is CASSYSRTRNTIYF.

The CDR3 nucleotides read TGCGCCAGCAGCGGGGCGGGACTAGCCGACAGCTCCTACAATGAGCAGTTCTTC. Translating it yields CASSGAGLADSSYNEQFF. The J gene is TRBJ2-1, the V gene TRBV5-1, with 9 bases that match TRBD2. The length of the CDR3 is 18 residues. Germline values: CDR1 SGHRS, CDR2 YFSETQ. The V gene end was trimmed by 4 bases and the J gene end by 0 bases; junction bases not matched to a gene: 11.

The rearrangement joins TRBV7-2 to TRBJ2-5; 9 bases are shared with TRBD2. V dropped 0 bases and J dropped 0; count of bases not matched to a gene: 5. This CDR3 spans 17 amino acids. The germline gives CDR1 SGHTA, CDR2 FQGNSA. The CDR3 DNA reads TGTGCCAGCAGCTTAGCGTTCGCGGGGGGGAACCAAGAGACCCAGTACTTC. It is translated as CASSLAFAGGNQETQYF.